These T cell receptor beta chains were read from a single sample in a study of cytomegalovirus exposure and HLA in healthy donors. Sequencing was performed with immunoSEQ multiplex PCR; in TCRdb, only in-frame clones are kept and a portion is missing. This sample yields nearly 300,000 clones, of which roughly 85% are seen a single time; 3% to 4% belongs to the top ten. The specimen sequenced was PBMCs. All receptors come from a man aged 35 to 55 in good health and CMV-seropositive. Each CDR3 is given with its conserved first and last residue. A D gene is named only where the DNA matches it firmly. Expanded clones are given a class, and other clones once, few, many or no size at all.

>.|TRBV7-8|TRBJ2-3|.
TGTGCCAGCAGCTTAGCGCTACTAAGCGGAGCGGACGACACAGATACGCAGTATTTT
CASSLALLSGADDTDTQYF
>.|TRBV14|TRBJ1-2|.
TGTGCCAGCAGCTCCCCAGAAAATTACTATGGCTACACCTTC
CASSSPENYYGYTF
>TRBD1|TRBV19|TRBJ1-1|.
TGTGCCAGTAGTGCAGGGGGCACTGAAGCTTTCTTT
CASSAGGTEAFF
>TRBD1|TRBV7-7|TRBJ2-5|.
TGTGCTAGCAGCTTAGGCGGACAGGGGGAGACCCAGTACTTC
CASSLGGQGETQYF
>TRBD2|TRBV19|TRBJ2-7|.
TGTGCCAGTAGTATCGGCGGGGGGGGGTCCTACGAGCAGTACTTC
CASSIGGGGSYEQYF
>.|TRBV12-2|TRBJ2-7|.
TGTGCAAGTCGCTTTCCTAGCGGGAGCTCCTACGAGCAGTACTTC
CASRFPSGSSYEQYF
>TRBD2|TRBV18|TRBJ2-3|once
TGTGCCAGCTCACCAGGGACTAGCGGGATAGGATCAGATACGCAGTATTTT
CASSPGTSGIGSDTQYF
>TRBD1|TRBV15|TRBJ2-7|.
TGTGCCACCAGCAGAGGAGGACAGGGGTACGAGCAGTACTTC
CATSRGGQGYEQYF
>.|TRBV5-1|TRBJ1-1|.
TGCGCCAGCAGCTTAGGGACCGGGGGGACTGAAGCTTTCTTT
CASSLGTGGTEAFF
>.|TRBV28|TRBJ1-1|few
TGTGCCAGCAGTTTACCCCCGGCGGGCACTGAAGCTTTCTTT
CASSLPPAGTEAFF
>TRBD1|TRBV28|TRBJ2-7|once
TGTGCCAGCAGTCTAACACAGGGGGTATACGAGCAGTACTTC
CASSLTQGVYEQYF
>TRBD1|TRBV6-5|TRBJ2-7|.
TGTGCCAGCAGTTACACCGGACAGGGTATCTACGAGCAGTACTTC
CASSYTGQGIYEQYF
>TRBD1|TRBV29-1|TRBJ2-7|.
TGCAGCGTTGGGGGACAGGGATACGAGCAGTACTTC
CSVGGQGYEQYF
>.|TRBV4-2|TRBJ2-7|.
TGTGCCAGCAGCCCCCCCAACAGGGACTACGAGCAGTACTTC
CASSPPNRDYEQYF
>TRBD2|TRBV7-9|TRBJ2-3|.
TGTGCCACTCAAGGGACTAGCGGGACGGATACGCAGTATTTT
CATQGTSGTDTQYF
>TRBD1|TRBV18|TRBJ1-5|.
TGTGCCAGCTCACTTTCCGGGACAGGGGGCAATCAGCCCCAGCATTTT
CASSLSGTGGNQPQHF
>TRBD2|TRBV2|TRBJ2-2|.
TGTGCCAGCAGTGAACGGGGACTAGCGGATTTCACCGGGGAGCTGTTTTTT
CASSERGLADFTGELFF
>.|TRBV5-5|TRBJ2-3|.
TGTGCCAGCAGCTTTGAGGAGGGCCCCTGGACAGATACGCAGTATTTT
CASSFEEGPWTDTQYF
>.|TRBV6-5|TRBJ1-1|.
TGTGCCAGCAGTTACTCACTAGACACCATGAACACTGAAGCTTTCTTT
CASSYSLDTMNTEAFF
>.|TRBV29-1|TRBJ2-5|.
TGCAGCGTTGAATCTAGGTGGCCCCAGTACTTC
CSVESRWPQYF
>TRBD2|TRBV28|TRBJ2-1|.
TGTGCCAGCAGGTTTGGCCTAGCGGGATACAATGAGCAGTTCTTC
CASRFGLAGYNEQFF
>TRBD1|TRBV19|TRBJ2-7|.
TGTGCCAGTAGCCCGGGACAGGGGGCTTACGAGCAGTACTTC
CASSPGQGAYEQYF
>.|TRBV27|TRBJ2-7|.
TGTGCCAGCAGTTTAACAGGGCTCCCCTCCGAGCAGTACTTC
CASSLTGLPSEQYF
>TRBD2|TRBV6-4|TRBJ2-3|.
TGTGCCAGCAGTGTGACTAGCGGGAGCACAGATACGCAGTATTTT
CASSVTSGSTDTQYF
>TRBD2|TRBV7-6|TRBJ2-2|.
TGTGCCAGCAGCCGGACTAGCGGGACGTTCGGGGAGCTGTTTTTT
CASSRTSGTFGELFF
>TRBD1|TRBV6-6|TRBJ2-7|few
TGTGCCAGCAGTTACGAGGGGACAGCTTCCTACGAGCAGTACTTC
CASSYEGTASYEQYF
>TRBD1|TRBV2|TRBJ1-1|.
TGTGCCAGCAATCTGGGACAGCTGAACACTGAAGCTTTCTTT
CASNLGQLNTEAFF
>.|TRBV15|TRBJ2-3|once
TGTGCCACCAGCAGAGATCCGCGGGGCTCAGATACGCAGTATTTT
CATSRDPRGSDTQYF
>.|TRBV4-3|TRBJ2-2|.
TGCGCCAGCAGCCAAAGAGGCGGGGAGCTGTTTTTT
CASSQRGGELFF